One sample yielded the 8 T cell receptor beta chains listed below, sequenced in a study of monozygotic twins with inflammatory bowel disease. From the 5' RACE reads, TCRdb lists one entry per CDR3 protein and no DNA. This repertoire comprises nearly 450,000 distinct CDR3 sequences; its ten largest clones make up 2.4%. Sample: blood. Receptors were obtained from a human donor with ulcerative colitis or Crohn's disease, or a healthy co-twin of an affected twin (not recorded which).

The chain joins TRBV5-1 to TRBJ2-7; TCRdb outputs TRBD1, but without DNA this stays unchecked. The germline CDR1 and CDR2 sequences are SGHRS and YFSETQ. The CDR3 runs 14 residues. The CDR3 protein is CASSRTLGAYEQYF.

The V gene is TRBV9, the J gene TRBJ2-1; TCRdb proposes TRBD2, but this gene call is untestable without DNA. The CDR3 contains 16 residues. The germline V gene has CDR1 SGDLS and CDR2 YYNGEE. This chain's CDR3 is CASSPEGGTSMLEQFF.

The CDR3: CASSWWTGGSSEAFF. J is TRBJ1-1 and V is TRBV7-8; no DNA is available, so the TRBD1 call from TCRdb remains unchecked. There are 15 residues in the CDR3. Germline loops: CDR1 SGHVS, CDR2 FQNEAQ.

The CDR3 region is CASKWELTGDHQPQHF. V is TRBV19 and J is TRBJ1-5; without DNA, the TCRdb call of TRBD1 cannot be checked. There are 16 residues in the CDR3. CDR1 is LNHDA and CDR2 is SQIVND in the germline V gene (reference sequence).

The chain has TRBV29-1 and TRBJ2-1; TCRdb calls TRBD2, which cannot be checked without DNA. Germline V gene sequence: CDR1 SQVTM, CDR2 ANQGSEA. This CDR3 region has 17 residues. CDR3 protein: CSVEDRGLAERYNEQFF.

The CDR3: CASSQHTGANSPLHF. This chain joins TRBV14 and TRBJ1-6; the TCRdb call, TRBD1, lacks DNA for checking. Germline CDR1 reads SGHDN; CDR2 reads FVKESK. The CDR3 is 15 amino acids. Combining the CDR3 with reference TRBV14 and TRBJ1-6 gives the whole variable domain EAGVTQFPSHSVIEKGQTVTLRCDPISGHDNLYWYRRVMGKEIKFLLHFVKESKQDESGMPNNRFLAERTGGTYSTLKVQPAELEDSGVYFCASSQHTGANSPLHFGNGTRLTVT.

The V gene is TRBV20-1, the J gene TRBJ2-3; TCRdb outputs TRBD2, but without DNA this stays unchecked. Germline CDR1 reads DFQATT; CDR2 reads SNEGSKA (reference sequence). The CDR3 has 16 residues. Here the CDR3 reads CSARRRLAFPPDTQYF.

The CDR3 protein is CASSTTGQLYYEQYF. The chain joins TRBV7-8 to TRBJ2-7; the TCRdb D gene call, TRBD1, has no DNA to confirm it. The CDR3 extends over 15 amino acids. Germline CDR1 reads SGHVS; CDR2 reads FQNEAQ.